The T cell receptor (beta chain) under discussion was sequenced for a study of breast tumors, draining lymph nodes, adjacent tissues. Trimming at V came to 6 bases and at J to 2 bases, leaving 9 bases not matched to a gene. Germline CDR1 SNHLY, CDR2 FYNNEI. The CDR3 loop spans 15 amino acids. This clonotype was observed many times. A single record per CDR3 protein comes from TCRdb applying MiXCR to the multiplex PCR reads. The sample lists some 150,000 distinct CDR3 sequences, about a fifth seen once, with around 2.7% in the top ten. The lymph nodes were axillary draining lymph nodes from breast cancer patients.

The gene calls are TRBV2 and TRBJ2-7; 8 nucleotides match TRBD1. The receptor comes from a female donor with breast cancer. Some clones in this sample may be carry-over from other donors' samples. The source material was axillary lymph node tissue. CDR3 DNA: TGTGCCAGCAGGGGAGAGGACAGGGAACCCTACGAGCAGTACTTC. Its protein is CASRGEDREPYEQYF. The full variable domain, completed using reference TRBV2 and TRBJ2-7, is EPEVTQTPSHQVTQMGQEVILRCVPISNHLYFYWYRQILGQKVEFLVSFYNNEISEKSEIFDDQFSVERPDGSNFTLKIRSTKLEDSAMYFCASRGEDREPYEQYFGPGTRLTVT.